The 20 T cell receptor beta chains reported below all come from one sample, sequenced in a study of CDR3 diversity in severe acne (dated by TCRdb to 2018 to 2020). The library came from PCR. Sequenced using an Illumina HiSeq 2000. The raw public reads went through TCRdb reprocessing: fastp at Q25, MiXCR clone calling, in-frame beta chains kept. Under each unique CDR3 protein, matching rows form one entry showing the most common genes and DNA. The sample table shows fewer than 90,000 distinct CDR3 sequences, and under 55% are seen once. Clones ranked in the top ten supply under 14% of the sample. Sequenced: blood. Every receptor here comes from a male donor with severe acne vulgaris.

This clonotype was recorded at least ten times. The CDR3 protein is CASSVDQSTDTQYF. In DNA, the CDR3 is TGTGCCAGCAGTGTCGATCAAAGCACAGATACGCAGTATTTT. J is TRBJ2-3 and V is TRBV6-4; D gene uncertain. This CDR3 spans 14 amino acids. Trimming took 4 bases from V and 0 from J, leaving 8 bases between them. Germline V gives CDR1 MRHNA, CDR2 SNTAGT.

This clonotype was counted once. J is TRBJ1-6 and V is TRBV10-3, with no clear D. V dropped 3 bases and J dropped 16 bases, with 19 bases sitting between them. Germline loops: CDR1 ENHRY, CDR2 SYGVKD. This CDR3 contains 14 residues. DNA for the CDR3: TGTGCCATCAGTGATTCGCTCCGGCAGCCCACACTCCACTTT. Translated: CAISDSLRQPTLHF.

The rearrangement links TRBV2 to TRBJ2-7; 11 nucleotides agree with TRBD2. The trim removed 6 bases at V and 4 bases at J, leaving 8 bases unmatched. Germline-derived CDR1 and CDR2 are SNHLY and FYNNEI. The CDR3 has 15 residues. CDR3 in amino acids: CASRGGTSGRYEQYF. For the CDR3, the DNA is TGTGCCAGCAGGGGGGGGACTAGCGGACGTTACGAGCAGTACTTC.

The chain employs TRBV5-8 and TRBJ2-7, with D tentatively TRBD1 (6 bases). The CDR3 loop spans 15 amino acids. Trimming removed 4 bases at V and 3 bases at J, with 17 bases between. Germline assignment: CDR1 SGHTS and CDR2 YDEGEE. As DNA, the CDR3 is TGTGCCAGCAGCCCAAGGGGTGGGGGCCTCTACGAGCAGTACTTC. It translates to CASSPRGGGLYEQYF.

Turning to this clonotype: In this CDR3 the conserved last residue, phenylalanine or tryptophan, is missing, so a read error is likely. The genes are TRBV24-1 and TRBJ2-1; tentatively, D is TRBD2 (6 bases). CDR1 and CDR2 from the germline V gene are KGHDR and SFDVKD. CDR3 length equals 11 residues. V was shortened by 9 bases and J by 5 bases, with 7 bases between the two germline ends. The chain's CDR3 is CATGEDNEQFS. The DNA for the CDR3 is TGTGCCACCGGGGAGGACAATGAGCAGTTCTCC.

This clonotype is a singleton in its sample. The junction and the germline gene differ at one end; a read error may be behind it. The chain has TRBV10-3 and TRBJ2-5, with TRBD2 matching over 7 bases. CDR3 length equals 13 residues. Germline assignment: CDR1 ENHRY and CDR2 SYGVKD. CDR3 bases: TGTGCCAGCAGTTGGACGGGAGGAGAGACCCAGTACTTC. Translation: CASSWTGGETQYF.

This chain's CDR3 is CSARDEFSGNTIYF. Written as DNA, the CDR3 is TGCAGTGCTAGAGATGAGTTCTCTGGAAACACCATATATTTT. This rearrangement joins TRBV20-1 to TRBJ1-3; D is uncertain. The CDR3 is made up of 14 amino acids. The ends were cut back, 0 bases at V and 0 bases at J, with 6 bases in the middle. The V gene's germline CDR1 is DFQATT and CDR2 SNEGSKA (reference sequence).

The chain joins TRBV10-3 to TRBJ2-7; D is uncertain. This CDR3 has 11 residues. V was clipped by 6 bases and J by 3 bases, with 6 bases between them. The germline gives CDR1 ENHRY, CDR2 SYGVKD. CDR3 amino acids: CAIRDVYEQYF. DNA for the CDR3: TGTGCCATCAGGGACGTCTACGAGCAGTACTTC.

This clonotype has a count of ten or more. V and J are TRBV7-2 and TRBJ2-1; the D gene could be TRBD1 or TRBD2 (7 bases each). Germline V gene lookup returns CDR1 SGHTA and CDR2 FQGNSA. Trimming took 1 base from V and 4 from J, leaving 11 bases between them. This CDR3 is built from 15 residues. The CDR3 sequence is CASSLGRGGYNEQFF. The CDR3 DNA reads as TGTGCCAGCAGCTTAGGCAGGGGGGGATACAATGAGCAGTTCTTC.

The chain has TRBV7-9 and TRBJ1-1; tentative D call: TRBD1 (6 bases). The CDR3 has 17 residues. V lost 4 bases, J lost 1 base, and 19 bases lay in between. The germline gives CDR1 SEHNR, CDR2 FQNEAQ (reference sequence). The CDR3 DNA follows: TGTGCCAGCAGCTCCCACGTGGGGGGGCCAGGGAACACTGAAGCTTTCTTT. Translating gives CASSSHVGGPGNTEAFF.

To note about this clonotype: Given a much more abundant clone one base away, this may be a read error. The chain couples TRBV7-9 to TRBJ1-4; a possible D gene is TRBD1 (6 bases). The length of the CDR3 is 18 residues. Per germline, CDR1 SEHNR and CDR2 FQNEAQ (reference sequence). In nucleotides, the CDR3 is TGTGGCAGCAGCTTAGCCCTACTTGGCAGGGGTCCTAATGAAAAACTGTTTTTT. This translates into CGSSLALLGRGPNEKLFF.

This chain joins TRBV4-1 and TRBJ2-1; 10 nucleotides match TRBD1. Germline CDR1 MGHRA, CDR2 YSYEKL. The CDR3 length is 15 residues. Trimming at V came to 3 bases and at J to 4 bases, leaving 3 bases not matched to a gene. CDR3 nucleotide sequence: TGCGCCAGCAGCCACGGACAGGGGGGGTACAATGAGCAGTTCTTC. Translating gives CASSHGQGGYNEQFF.

The V call is TRBV24-1, the J call TRBJ2-3; TRBD2 matches at 10 bases. Germline CDR1 reads KGHDR; CDR2 reads SFDVKD. The CDR3 consists of 16 residues. Trimming removed 5 bases from V and 4 bases from J; junction bases left unmatched: 8. The CDR3 here is CATSGKAGGPPDTQYF. The CDR3 coding sequence is TGTGCCACCAGTGGAAAAGCGGGAGGGCCCCCAGATACGCAGTATTTT.

At least ten counts were recorded for this clonotype. V usage is TRBV5-1 and J usage is TRBJ2-1; tentatively, D is TRBD1 (5 bases). CDR3 length equals 13 residues. V dropped 1 base and J dropped 10 bases, with 12 bases sitting between them. CDR1 and CDR2 (germline): SGHRS, YFSETQ. The CDR3 reads CASSLNLGEEQFF. For the CDR3, the DNA is TGCGCCAGCAGCTTGAACCTAGGGGAAGAGCAGTTCTTC.

This clonotype was observed at least ten times. The chain carries TRBV15 and TRBJ1-5; 8 positions match TRBD1. The germline gives CDR1 LNHNV, CDR2 YYDKDF (reference sequence). Trimming removed 4 bases from V and 2 bases from J; junction bases left unmatched: 10. The CDR3 spans 17 residues. CDR3 amino acids: CATSNRRTGLGNQPQHF. In DNA, the CDR3 is TGTGCCACCAGCAACCGAAGGACAGGGCTCGGCAATCAGCCCCAGCATTTT. Together with reference TRBV15 and TRBJ1-5, the CDR3 gives the full variable domain: DAMVIQNPRYQVTQFGKPVTLSCSQTLNHNVMYWYQQKSSQAPKLLFHYYDKDFNNEADTPDNFQSRRPNTSFCFLDIRSPGLGDTAMYLCATSNRRTGLGNQPQHFGDGTRLSIL.

This clonotype came up a few times. The chain has TRBV27 and TRBJ2-2, with D uncertain. The V gene lost 7 bases and the J gene lost 2 bases, with 8 bases spanning the gap. Germline assignment: CDR1 MNHEY and CDR2 SMNVEV (reference sequence). The CDR3 runs 13 residues. CDR3 sequence: CASIRPNTGELFF. The CDR3 coding sequence is TGTGCCAGCATCCGTCCCAACACCGGGGAGCTGTTTTTT.

In regard to this clonotype: At one end, the junction sequence differs from germline, possibly due to a read error. The chain carries TRBV7-3 and TRBJ2-7; D may be TRBD1 (6 bases). The CDR3 spans 15 residues. Germline V lookup: CDR1 SGHTA, CDR2 FQGTGA. Here the CDR3 reads CTSSSQGIGSYEQYF. The CDR3 nucleotides read TGTACCAGCAGCTCGCAGGGGATTGGTTCCTACGAGCAGTACTTC.

This clonotype came up many times. V gene TRBV20-1 combines with J gene TRBJ2-7, with 10 nucleotides matching TRBD2. This CDR3 contains 14 residues. V gave up 2 bases and J gave up 2 bases; unmatched junction bases: 3. The germline CDR1 and CDR2 sequences are DFQATT and SNEGSKA (reference sequence). CDR3 residues: CSARLAGETYEQYF. The CDR3 nucleotides are TGCAGTGCTAGACTAGCGGGGGAAACCTACGAGCAGTACTTC.

The chain's CDR3 is CAWNEGQGSQPQHF. The CDR3 DNA is TGTGCCTGGAACGAAGGACAGGGGAGTCAGCCCCAGCATTTT. The rearrangement joins TRBV30 to TRBJ1-5; 9 nucleotides match TRBD1. This CDR3 comprises 14 residues. Germline CDR1 is GTSNPN and CDR2 is SVGIG (reference sequence). With 4 bases clipped from V and 6 bases from J, the junction kept 7 bases outside the gene matches.

This clonotype was observed many times. This chain joins TRBV7-9 and TRBJ2-1; D is uncertain. Germline V gives CDR1 SEHNR, CDR2 FQNEAQ (reference sequence). The length of the CDR3 is 12 residues. V dropped 1 base and J dropped 10 bases, with 8 bases sitting between them. Here the CDR3 reads CASSLEGREQFF. CDR3 DNA: TGTGCCAGCAGCTTAGAAGGAAGGGAGCAGTTCTTC.